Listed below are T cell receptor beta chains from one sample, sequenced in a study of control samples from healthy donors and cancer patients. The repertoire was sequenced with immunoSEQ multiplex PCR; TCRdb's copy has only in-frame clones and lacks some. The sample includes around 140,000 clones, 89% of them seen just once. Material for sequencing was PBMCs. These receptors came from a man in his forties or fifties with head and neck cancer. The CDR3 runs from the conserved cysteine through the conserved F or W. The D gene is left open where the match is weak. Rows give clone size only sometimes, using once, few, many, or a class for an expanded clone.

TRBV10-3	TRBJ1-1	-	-	TGTGCCATCAGTGATCTGCTTGAGAACACTGAAGCTTTCTTT	CAISDLLENTEAFF
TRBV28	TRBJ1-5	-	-	TGTGCCAGCAGATGGGGGGTCAGTCAGCCCCAGCATTTT	CASRWGVSQPQHF
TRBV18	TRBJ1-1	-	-	TGTGCCAGCTCACCAAAGGACCTGGGGAACACTGAAGCTTTCTTT	CASSPKDLGNTEAFF
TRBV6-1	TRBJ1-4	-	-	TGTGCCAGCAGCTCTCACAGTCCAACTAATGAAAAACTGTTTTTT	CASSSHSPTNEKLFF
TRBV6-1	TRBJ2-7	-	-	TGTGCCAGCAGTGAGTCACTTTCCTACGAGCAGTACTTC	CASSESLSYEQYF
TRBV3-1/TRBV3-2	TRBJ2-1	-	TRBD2	TGTGCCAGCAGCCCCCGTGGGTTAGCGGGGGGCCGATGGGGGTTTAACAATGAGCAGTTCTTC	CASSPRGLAGGRWGFNNEQFF
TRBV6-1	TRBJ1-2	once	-	TGTGCCAGCAGTGAAATGGGACCGGGAGGCGGCTACACCTTC	CASSEMGPGGGYTF
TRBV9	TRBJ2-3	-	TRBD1	TGTGCCAGCAGCGTAGGATCAGGGGGCGGGTCAGATACGCAGTATTTT	CASSVGSGGGSDTQYF
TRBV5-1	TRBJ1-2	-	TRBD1	TGCGCCAGCAGCTCGACCATAGGACAGGTACGGGATGGCTACACCTTC	CASSSTIGQVRDGYTF
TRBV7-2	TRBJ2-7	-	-	TGTGCCAGCAGCTTAGCTACAGGGATACTCTACGAGCAGTACTTC	CASSLATGILYEQYF
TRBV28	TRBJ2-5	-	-	TGTGCCAGCAGTTCCCCCCACAGGGTAGGAAAAGAGACCCAGTACTTC	CASSSPHRVGKETQYF
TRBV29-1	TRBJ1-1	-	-	TGCAGCGCGGGACACCGGGTCACTGAAGCTTTCTTT	CSAGHRVTEAFF
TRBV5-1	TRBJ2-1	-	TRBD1	TGCGCCAGCAGCCTAGACAGGGGGCTGGGGCGCACCTACAATGAGCAGTTCTTC	CASSLDRGLGRTYNEQFF
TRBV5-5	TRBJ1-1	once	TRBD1	TGTGCCAGCTACCCCGAGGGACAGATGAACACTGAAGCTTTCTTT	CASYPEGQMNTEAFF
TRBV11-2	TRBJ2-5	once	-	TGTGCCAGCAGCAAACTAGGGATCCAAGAGACCCAGTACTTC	CASSKLGIQETQYF
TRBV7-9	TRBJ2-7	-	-	TGTGCCAGCAGCTTTTCAGGGGGGACCTACGAGCAGTACTTC	CASSFSGGTYEQYF
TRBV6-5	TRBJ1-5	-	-	TGTGCCAGCAGTTTCTCCTATAGCAATCAGCCCCAGCATTTT	CASSFSYSNQPQHF
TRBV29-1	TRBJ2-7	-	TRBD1	TGCAGCGCTGTGGGACAGGGTATTAACGAGCAGTACTTC	CSAVGQGINEQYF
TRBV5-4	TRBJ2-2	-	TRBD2	TGTGCCAGCAGCGACGGGACTAGCGGGAGAACCGGGGAGCTGTTTTTT	CASSDGTSGRTGELFF
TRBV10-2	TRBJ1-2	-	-	TGCGCCAGCACCGACAGATTAAACTATGGCTACACCTTC	CASTDRLNYGYTF
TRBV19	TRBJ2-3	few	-	TGTGCCAGTAGTATTTCCCTAGAAAGCACAGATACGCAGTATTTT	CASSISLESTDTQYF
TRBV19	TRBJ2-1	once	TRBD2	TGTGCCAGTAGCGAACTAGCGGGGTACAATGAGCAGTTCTTC	CASSELAGYNEQFF
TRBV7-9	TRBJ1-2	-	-	TGTGCCAGCAGCTTAGGGGGTGCAGGGGACTATGGCTACACCTTC	CASSLGGAGDYGYTF
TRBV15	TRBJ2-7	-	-	TGTGCCACCAGCAGAGCCGGGCTCGGGAAGTACGAGCAGTACTTC	CATSRAGLGKYEQYF
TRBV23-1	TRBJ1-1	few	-	TGCGCCAGCAGTCAAAGTTGGGGGAAAGAGGACACTGAAGCTTTCTTT	CASSQSWGKEDTEAFF
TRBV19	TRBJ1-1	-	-	TGTGCCAGCCGACAGGTCCTAAGTCAAAACACTGAAGCTTTCTTT	CASRQVLSQNTEAFF
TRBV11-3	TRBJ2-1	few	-	TGTGCCAGCAGCTTAACCCGAGCGACAGGAGAGCAGTTCTTC	CASSLTRATGEQFF
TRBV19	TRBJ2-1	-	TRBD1	TGTGCCAGTAGTATTCCCAGGGGGATTGAGCAGTTCTTC	CASSIPRGIEQFF
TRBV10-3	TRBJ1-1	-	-	TGTGCCATCAGGGGACGCGAGAACACTGAAGCTTTCTTT	CAIRGRENTEAFF
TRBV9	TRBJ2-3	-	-	TGTGCCAGCAGCGCTAGACTAGGCACAGATACGCAGTATTTT	CASSARLGTDTQYF
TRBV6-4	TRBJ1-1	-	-	TGTGCCAGCAGTGACAAAGCAGGGGCCATGAACACTGAAGCTTTCTTT	CASSDKAGAMNTEAFF
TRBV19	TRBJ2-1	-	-	TGTGCCAGTTCCTCGACCCTAGGGAGTTACAATGAGCAGTTCTTC	CASSSTLGSYNEQFF
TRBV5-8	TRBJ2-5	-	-	TGTGCCAGCAGCGCCCGGGATCAAGAGACCCAGTACTTC	CASSARDQETQYF
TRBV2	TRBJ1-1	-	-	TGTGCCAGCAGTGTGACAGCCACTGAAGCTTTCTTT	CASSVTATEAFF
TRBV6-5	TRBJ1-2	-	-	TGTGCCAGCAGTTCTACACAGGGTGCCCTCTATGGCTACACCTTC	CASSSTQGALYGYTF
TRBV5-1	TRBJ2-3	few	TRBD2	TGCGCCAGCAGCTCAGATGGCGGGAGGGCCTCAGATACGCAGTATTTT	CASSSDGGRASDTQYF
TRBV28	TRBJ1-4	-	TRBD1	TGTGCCAGCAGCACCGCCGGGACAGGGGGCCGGGGAGAAAAACTGTTTTTT	CASSTAGTGGRGEKLFF
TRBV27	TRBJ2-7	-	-	TGTGCCAGCAGTCATCAGAGGGGGGACTACGAGCAGTACTTC	CASSHQRGDYEQYF
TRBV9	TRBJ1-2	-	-	TGTGCCAGCAGCGTAGAGATTCGAGGTAAAAGCGCCGGAGGCTACACCTTC	CASSVEIRGKSAGGYTF
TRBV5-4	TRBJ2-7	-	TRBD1	TGTGCCAGCAGCCCCAGGACAGGGTTAGACGAGCAGTACTTC	CASSPRTGLDEQYF
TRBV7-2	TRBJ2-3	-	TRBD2	TGTGCCAGCAGGTTAGGGAGGGGCGGCATCGCGCAGTATTTT	CASRLGRGGIAQYF
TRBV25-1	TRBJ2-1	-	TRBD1	TGTGCCAGCAGTGATCCCTCTGACAGGGGTGCCTACAATGAGCAGTTCTTC	CASSDPSDRGAYNEQFF
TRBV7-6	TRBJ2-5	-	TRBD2	TGTGCCAGCTCCCCCGGCGGGGGGAGAAAGACCCAGTACTTC	CASSPGGGRKTQYF
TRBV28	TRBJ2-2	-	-	TGTGCCAGCGGCACAACCGGGGAGCTGTTTTTT	CASGTTGELFF
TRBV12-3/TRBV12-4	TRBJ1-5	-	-	TGTGCCAGCAAAGGTAGCAATCAGCCCCAGCATTTT	CASKGSNQPQHF
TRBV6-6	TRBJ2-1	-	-	TGTGCCAGCAGTTCGTGGGCGGCTATGATGGGTGAGCAGTTCTTC	CASSSWAAMMGEQFF
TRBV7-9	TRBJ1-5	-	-	TGTGCCAGCAGCACCGGACACGGTTCTCGCAATCAGCCCCAGCATTTT	CASSTGHGSRNQPQHF
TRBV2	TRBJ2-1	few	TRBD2	TGTGCCAGCAGCGTCATCCGGGAGGGGGGGCTCTTC	CASSVIREGGLF
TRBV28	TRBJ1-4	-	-	TGTGCCAGCAGCCCCAACCCCGCTAATGAAAAACTGTTTTTT	CASSPNPANEKLFF
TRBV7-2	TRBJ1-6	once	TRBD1	TGTGCCAGCAGCCAAAGACAGGGTTATAATTCACCCCTCCACTTT	CASSQRQGYNSPLHF
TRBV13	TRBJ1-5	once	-	TGTGCCAGCACCGCCGGAGGGGCGGGTAGCAATCAGCCCCAGCATTTT	CASTAGGAGSNQPQHF
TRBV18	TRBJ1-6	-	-	TGTGCCAGCTCACGGACCGGGACAAGAAATTCACCCCTCCACTTT	CASSRTGTRNSPLHF
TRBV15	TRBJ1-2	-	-	TGTGCCACCAGCAGAGATGGATATGGCTACACCTTC	CATSRDGYGYTF
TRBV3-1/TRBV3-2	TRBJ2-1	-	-	TGTGCCAGCAGCCAAGATGGCCGAGCGCGCAATGAGCAGTTCTTC	CASSQDGRARNEQFF
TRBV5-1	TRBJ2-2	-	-	TGCGCCAGCACTCGACAGGAAACCGGGGAGCTGTTTTTT	CASTRQETGELFF